Presented here are 7 T cell receptor beta chains from one specimen sequenced in a study of blood T cells in healthy people across ages (dated by TCRdb to the mid-2010s). Library preparation was by 5' RACE. For sequencing, an Illumina HiSeq 2500 was employed. A second PCR of roughly 7 to 11 cycles was performed with a sample-barcoded 5' primer and a J-beta primer mix. TCRdb took the public reads, trimmed them with fastp at Q25, ran MiXCR for clone calling and kept in-frame beta chains. Each record represents a unique CDR3 protein, reported with the most common genes and DNA among its rows. The sample table contains 800,000 to 900,000 distinct CDR3 sequences; only one count was recorded for around 62% of them. About 27% of the sample rests with the top ten. Sequencing was performed on blood. These receptors came from a young man in good health.

In this sample, this clonotype turned up a few times. This chain links TRBV6-2 or TRBV6-3 with TRBJ2-3, with unresolved D. Germline loops: CDR1 MNHEY, CDR2 SVGEGT. V lost 6 bases and J 3 bases, leaving 10 bases between the germline ends. The CDR3 consists of 13 residues. The chain's CDR3 is CASSPPRTDTQYF. The CDR3, as DNA: TGTGCCAGCAGCCCCCCGCGGACAGATACGCAGTATTTT.

The V and J genes are TRBV6-2 or TRBV6-3 and TRBJ1-5; 7 bases agree with TRBD1. This CDR3 contains 16 residues. V shed 1 base and J 1 base; nucleotides not matched to a gene: 4. Germline CDR1 MNHEY, CDR2 SVGEGT. The CDR3 here is CASSYFRDRSNQPQHF. Written as DNA, the CDR3 is TGTGCCAGCAGTTACTTTCGGGACAGAAGCAATCAGCCCCAGCATTTT.

The chain uses TRBV3-1 and TRBJ2-2; the D gene could be TRBD1 or TRBD2 (6 bases each). Germline V gene lookup returns CDR1 LGHDT and CDR2 YNNKEL (reference sequence). The V end lost 2 bases, the J end lost 4 bases, and 11 bases lay between the germline ends. This CDR3 has 15 amino acids. The CDR3 sequence is CASSQSGGLTGELFF. The CDR3 DNA sequence: TGTGCCAGCAGCCAAAGTGGGGGGCTCACCGGGGAGCTGTTTTTT.

The rearrangement links TRBV30 to TRBJ2-4; perhaps TRBD2 as D (6 bases). The J call is in doubt because the DNA end fits TRBJ2-7 better. Germline CDR1 and CDR2: GTSNPN and SVGIG (reference sequence). CDR3 size: 14 residues. In DNA form, the CDR3 reads TGTGCGATGGTGGGACGCGGGAACACCTACGAGCAGTACTTC. Translating it yields CAMVGRGNTYEQYF.

This clonotype appeared a few times. V is TRBV5-1 and J is TRBJ2-7; TRBD1 agrees at 8 bases. This CDR3 region has 15 residues. CDR1 SGHRS and CDR2 YFSETQ come from the germline V gene. Trimming took 4 bases from V and 0 from J; bases not matched to a gene: 6. This chain's CDR3 is CASSTDRGSSYEQYF. The CDR3 bases are TGCGCCAGCAGCACAGACAGGGGAAGCTCCTACGAGCAGTACTTC.

The chain has TRBV7-2 and TRBJ2-7; D perhaps matches TRBD1 (6 bases). This CDR3 is built from 15 residues. The germline gives CDR1 SGHTA, CDR2 FQGNSA. V lost 4 bases, J lost 2 bases, and 15 bases lay in between. The CDR3 DNA is TGTGCCAGCAGCTCTGACCCAGGGGACCCCTACGAGCAGTACTTC. It codes for CASSSDPGDPYEQYF.

The chain links TRBV6-5 to TRBJ2-1; TRBD2 agrees at 9 bases. This CDR3 is built from 16 residues. V trimming: 8 bases; J trimming: 8 bases; junction bases outside the gene matches: 16. Germline V gene lookup returns CDR1 MNHEY and CDR2 SVGAGI. The CDR3 DNA is TGTGCCAGCGGGGGGCTAGCGGGGACAAATCGGGATGAGCAGTTCTTC. Amino acid sequence: CASGGLAGTNRDEQFF.